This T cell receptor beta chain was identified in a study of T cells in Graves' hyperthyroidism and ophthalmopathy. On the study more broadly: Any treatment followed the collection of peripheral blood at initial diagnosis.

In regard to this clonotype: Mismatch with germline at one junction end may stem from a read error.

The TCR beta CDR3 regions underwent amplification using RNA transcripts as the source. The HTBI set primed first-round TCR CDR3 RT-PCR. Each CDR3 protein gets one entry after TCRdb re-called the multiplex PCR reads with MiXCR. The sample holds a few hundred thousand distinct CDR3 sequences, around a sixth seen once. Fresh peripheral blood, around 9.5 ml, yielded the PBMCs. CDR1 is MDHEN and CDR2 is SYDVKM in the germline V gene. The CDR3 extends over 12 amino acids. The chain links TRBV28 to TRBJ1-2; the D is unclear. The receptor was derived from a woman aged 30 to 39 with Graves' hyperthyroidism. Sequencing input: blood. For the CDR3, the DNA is TGTGCCAGCAGTTCGGGAGTCTATGGCTGCACCTTC. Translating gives CASSSGVYGCTF.